This is a list of T cell receptor beta chains from one sample in a study of blood T cell repertoires in COVID-19. Libraries were prepared by immunoSEQ multiplex PCR; TCRdb keeps only in-frame clonotypes and omits some of them. This sample yields tens of thousands of clones, of which more than 80% are seen a single time; about 16% belongs to the top ten. Sequencing used peripheral blood. The receptors originated from a human donor in a cohort sampled during active COVID-19. The CDR3 runs from the conserved cysteine through the conserved F or W. The D gene is left open where the match is weak. The listing skips clone size in some rows; elsewhere it reads once, few, many or a size class.

V	J	D	size	DNA	CDR3
TRBV6-5	TRBJ1-1	TRBD1	-	TGTGCCAGCAAGGACAGGTCACACACTGAAGCTTTCTTT	CASKDRSHTEAFF
TRBV7-9	TRBJ2-2	-	-	TGTGCCAGCAGCTTAATGCAGGGCGACACCGGGGAGCTGTTTTTT	CASSLMQGDTGELFF
TRBV5-1	TRBJ2-5	-	-	TGCGCCAGCAGCTTGGAGGGACAAAAGAGAGAGACCCAGTACTTC	CASSLEGQKRETQYF
TRBV2	TRBJ2-7	-	few	TGTGCCAGCAGCAAGACAGATACCTACGAGCAGTACTTC	CASSKTDTYEQYF
TRBV7-3	TRBJ1-1	-	-	TGTGCCAGCAGCTTAATGGGGGCCGGCACTGAAGCTTTCTTT	CASSLMGAGTEAFF
TRBV10-3	TRBJ1-1	-	-	TGTGCCATCAGTGAGTCGGGCCAGGGCGGGAACACTGAAGCTTTCTTT	CAISESGQGGNTEAFF
TRBV24-1	TRBJ2-7	TRBD2	-	TGTGCCACCAGTCGGACTAGCGGGAGCCACGAGCAGTACTTC	CATSRTSGSHEQYF
TRBV5-4	TRBJ1-2	-	-	TGTGCCAGCAGCTTGGCCCGGGGATTCTATGGCTACACCTTC	CASSLARGFYGYTF
TRBV15	TRBJ2-2	-	medium-sized	TGTGCCACCAGCGCTGACAACGGGGAGCTGTTTTTT	CATSADNGELFF
TRBV6-5	TRBJ2-2	-	-	TGTGCCAGCAGTTACGACAGTGGCACCGGGGAGCTGTTTTTT	CASSYDSGTGELFF
TRBV6-6	TRBJ1-3	-	-	TGTGCCAGCAGTTACGAAGGACAGCACCTTGGAAACACCATATATTTT	CASSYEGQHLGNTIYF
TRBV7-8	TRBJ1-1	TRBD1	-	TGTGCCAGCAGCTTAGGGATTCCGGGACAGATGAACACTGAAGCTTTCTTT	CASSLGIPGQMNTEAFF
TRBV5-1	TRBJ1-6	TRBD1	-	TGCGCCAGCCGGGACAGTGACAATTCACCCCTCCACTTT	CASRDSDNSPLHF
TRBV10-2	TRBJ1-5	-	-	TGCGCCAGCCGGGCGGCAGGGATCAATCAGCCCCAGCATTTT	CASRAAGINQPQHF
TRBV7-8	TRBJ1-1	TRBD1	-	TGTGCCAGCAGCGACAGGGTGGAGTACACTGAAGCTTTCTTT	CASSDRVEYTEAFF
TRBV6-6	TRBJ1-1	TRBD1	once	TGTGCCAGCAGTTACTGGGACAGGGGTGCCACTGAAGCTTTCTTT	CASSYWDRGATEAFF